Shown below are 3 T cell receptor beta chains from a single sample sequenced in a study of siplizumab effects on memory and regulatory T cells. Sequencing used immunoSEQ multiplex PCR; TCRdb keeps in-frame clones, though not all of them. The repertoire holds about 120,000 clones, with approximately 94% as singletons. Sequenced input: non-Treg CD4+ T cells sorted from blood. These receptors were taken from a human donor in good health.

This clone was detected once. The rearrangement links TRBV18 to TRBJ1-4; D is unclear. Germline CDR1 KGHSH, CDR2 LQKENI. Trimming took off 3 bases at V and 8 bases at J, with 16 bases between the two ends. The CDR3 length is 15 residues. CDR3 region: CASSPGRYLGEKLFF. The CDR3 nucleotides are TGTGCCAGCTCACCCGGACGGTACCTCGGGGAAAAACTGTTTTTT.

The chain joins TRBV5-4 to TRBJ2-7; 7 nucleotides line up with TRBD1. With 4 bases clipped from V and 5 bases from J, the junction kept 9 bases outside the gene matches. The germline CDR1 and CDR2 sequences are SGHNT and YYREEE (reference sequence). CDR3 length: 14 amino acids. The CDR3 spells CASSIHRGWNEQYF. As DNA, the CDR3 is TGTGCCAGCAGCATCCACAGGGGATGGAACGAGCAGTACTTC. Complete variable domain (other parts from reference TRBV5-4 and TRBJ2-7): ETGVTQSPTHLIKTRGQQVTLRCSSQSGHNTVSWYQQALGQGPQFIFQYYREEENGRGNFPPRFSGLQFPNYSSELNVNALELDDSALYLCASSIHRGWNEQYFGPGTRLTVT.

The rearrangement links TRBV19 to TRBJ2-2, with 8 bases fitting TRBD1. Germline lookup yields CDR1 LNHDA and CDR2 SQIVND (reference sequence). With V trimmed by 4 bases and J by 8 bases, 3 bases remained unmatched. This CDR3 is built from 13 residues. The CDR3 nucleotides read TGTGCCAGTAGTACGACAGGGGCAGGGGAGCTGTTTTTT. Protein product: CASSTTGAGELFF.